A single TCR beta chain is shown here with its context. Its antigen is still unknown. The CDR3 runs to 15 residues. The germline gives CDR1 SGHNT, CDR2 YYREEE (reference sequence). V was pared by 4 bases and J by 7 bases, with 8 bases of the junction left unmatched. Primers for the PCR totalled 60 Vbeta and 13 Jbeta. Method: immunoSEQ multiplex PCR; TCRdb's copy keeps in-frame clones and lacks some. The sample contains over 150,000 clones, around 80% of which appear only once. At sampling all donors were nominally healthy, likely with unrecorded immune exposures. The sample originates from a study of cytomegalovirus exposure and HLA in healthy donors. Whole-study results and caveats: Later on, analysis showed that most CMV-associated TCR beta chains appeared to be HLA-restricted. Equally common other TCR beta chains were less clonally expanded than HLA-associated ones, a later analysis found. In a later analysis, an Asian-associated ancestry cluster reportedly showed fewer N-insertions than the roughly 650-donor mean.

This clonotype originated in a man in his forties or fifties in good health and CMV-seronegative. The specimen sequenced was PBMCs. The chain has TRBV5-4 and TRBJ2-4, with 10 bases fitting TRBD1. The CDR3 DNA sequence: TGTGCCAGCAGCGAGGACCGGGGACAGGGGAACATTCAGTACTTC. This gives the protein CASSEDRGQGNIQYF.